These 10 T cell receptor beta chains share one sample of origin, sequenced in a study of T cell repertoires in cytomegalovirus infection. Antigens for these TCRs are unknown. TCRdb passed the reads through MiXCR, listing each CDR3 protein once. The sample includes around 710,000 distinct CDR3 sequences, about 29% of them seen just once. The sample here was cultured CD8+ T cells from PBMCs, taken from culture after CMV antigen stimulation. These receptors originate from a human donor in good health (CMV status not recorded). Some clones in this sample may be carry-over from other donors' samples.

This clonotype was seen a handful of times. The V gene is TRBV7-6, the J gene TRBJ2-5; TRBD2 is a possible D gene (6 bases). Trimming removed 8 bases from V and 3 bases from J, with 19 bases in between. Germline assignment: CDR1 SGHVS and CDR2 FNYEAQ. This CDR3 has 15 residues. This chain's CDR3 is CASRLSITGEETQYF. In nucleotides, the CDR3 is TGTGCCAGCCGCCTAAGTATCACGGGGGAAGAGACCCAGTACTTC.

This chain joins TRBV7-4 and TRBJ1-2, with D possibly being TRBD1 (5 bases). With 2 bases removed from V and 7 bases from J, the gap between germline ends came to 20 bases. This CDR3 has 16 residues. CDR1 and CDR2 from the germline V gene are SGHVT and SQSDAQ. CDR3 protein: CASSLTDRPNRVGYTF. CDR3 sequence (DNA): TGTGCCAGCAGCTTAACTGACAGACCCAACCGGGTTGGCTACACCTTC.

The chain couples TRBV20-1 to TRBJ2-3, with D hard to call. Deletions cut 5 bases from V and 3 bases from J, with 9 bases between. CDR3 length: 12 residues. Germline CDR1 is DFQATT and CDR2 is SNEGSKA (reference sequence). This chain's CDR3 is CSAPGPTDTQYF. The DNA of the CDR3 is TGCAGTGCTCCTGGGCCAACAGATACGCAGTATTTT.

This clonotype occurred many times. The V call is TRBV7-2, the J call TRBJ2-5, with TRBD2 matching 8 bases. Germline CDR1 is SGHTA and CDR2 is FQGNSA. The CDR3 is made up of 15 amino acids. The J segment lost 5 bases and the V segment lost 3 bases, leaving 8 bases of the junction unmatched. The CDR3 protein is CASSLRGASGETQYF. The DNA for the CDR3 is TGTGCCAGCAGCTTGCGGGGGGCCTCGGGGGAGACCCAGTACTTC.

In this sample, this clonotype turned up a few times. The V and J genes are TRBV12-3 or TRBV12-4 and TRBJ1-1; 7 bases are shared with TRBD1. The CDR3 sequence is 14 residues long. V lost 2 bases, J lost 9 bases, and 9 bases stayed unmatched. The CDR3 region has the DNA TGTGCCAGCAGTTTACCAGGGGGTGCGTTTAAAGCTTTCTTT. It codes for CASSLPGGAFKAFF.

This clonotype was recorded a few times. The V gene is TRBV7-9, the J gene TRBJ2-5, with a possible D match to TRBD1 (5 bases). The germline V gene has CDR1 SEHNR and CDR2 FQNEAQ (reference sequence). This CDR3 has 17 amino acids. V lost 1 base to trimming and J lost 4 bases, with 19 bases between them. The CDR3 DNA reads TGTGCCAGCAGCTTAGACGGGCAGGGTGGAGTCCGAGAGACCCAGTACTTC. Its protein is CASSLDGQGGVRETQYF.

This clonotype showed up just a few times. The chain couples TRBV6-5 to TRBJ2-1; D is tentatively TRBD1 or TRBD2 (5 bases each). The CDR3 contains 15 residues. The germline CDR1 and CDR2 sequences are MNHEY and SVGAGI. Trimming stripped 5 bases from V and 5 bases from J, with 16 bases between. The CDR3 spells CASSLTSGPHNEQFF. For the CDR3, the DNA is TGTGCCAGCAGTCTTACGTCGGGGCCCCACAATGAGCAGTTCTTC.

The CDR3 protein is CASSFLGFLDTQYF. The CDR3 nucleotides are TGTGCCAGCAGTTTTCTAGGGTTCCTAGATACGCAGTATTTT. The chain carries TRBV12-3 or TRBV12-4 and TRBJ2-3, with D unresolved. CDR3 length: 14 residues. V gave up 3 bases and J gave up 5 bases, with 12 bases separating them.

This clonotype came up a few times. This sequence joins TRBV28 and TRBJ1-6, with D perhaps matching TRBD1 (6 bases). The CDR3 has 12 residues. CDR1 is MDHEN, CDR2 SYDVKM, per germline. Trimming removed 7 bases from V and 5 bases from J, with 6 bases in between. The CDR3 here is CASNRDNSPLHF. The CDR3 bases are TGTGCCAGCAACAGGGATAATTCACCCCTCCACTTT.

The rearrangement links TRBV19 to TRBJ2-2, with 8 nucleotides matching TRBD1. The CDR3 runs 19 residues. Germline CDR1 is LNHDA and CDR2 is SQIVND (reference sequence). V shed 5 bases, J shed 3 bases, and the junction held 17 bases outside the gene matches. The chain's CDR3 is CASSPLGQAMGRYTGELFF. The CDR3 coding sequence is TGTGCCAGTAGTCCTCTGGGACAGGCTATGGGTCGATACACCGGGGAGCTGTTTTTT. Combining the CDR3 with reference TRBV19 and TRBJ2-2 gives the whole variable domain DGGITQSPKYLFRKEGQNVTLSCEQNLNHDAMYWYRQDPGQGLRLIYYSQIVNDFQKGDIAEGYSVSREKKESFPLTVTSAQKNPTAFYLCASSPLGQAMGRYTGELFFGEGSRLTVL.